The clone carrying this TCR beta chain showed up many times. Using its own MiXCR run on the 5' RACE reads, TCRdb lists one record per CDR3 protein. The sample yields nearly 55,000 distinct CDR3 sequences, approximately 17% seen once. The length of the CDR3 is 14 residues. Germline-derived CDR1 and CDR2 are MNHEY and SVGAGI. Deletions cut 3 bases from V and 3 bases from J, with 12 bases between. The rearrangement uses TRBV6-5 and TRBJ2-7, with TRBD2 as a possible D gene (6 bases). The material sequenced was naive CD4+ T cells sorted from blood. Indicated subset: naive CD4+ T cells, CD4+CD45RA+CD25-. The TCR originated in a female donor with breast cancer. The CDR3 protein is CASSYRTGGYEQYF. Here the CDR3 DNA reads TGTGCCAGCAGTTATCGGACCGGGGGCTACGAGCAGTACTTC.